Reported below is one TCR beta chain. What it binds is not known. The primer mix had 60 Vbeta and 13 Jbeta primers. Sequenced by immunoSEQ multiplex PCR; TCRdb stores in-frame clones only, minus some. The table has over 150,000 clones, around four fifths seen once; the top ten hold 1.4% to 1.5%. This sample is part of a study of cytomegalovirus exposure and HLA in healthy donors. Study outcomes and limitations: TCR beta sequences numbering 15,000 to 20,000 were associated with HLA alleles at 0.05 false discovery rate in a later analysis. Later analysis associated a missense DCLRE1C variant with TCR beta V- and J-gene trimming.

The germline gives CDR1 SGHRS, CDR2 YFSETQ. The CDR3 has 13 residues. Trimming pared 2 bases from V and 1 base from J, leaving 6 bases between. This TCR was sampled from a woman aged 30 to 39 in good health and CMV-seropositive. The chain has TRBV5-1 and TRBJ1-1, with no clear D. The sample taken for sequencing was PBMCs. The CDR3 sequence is CASSFSGNTEAFF. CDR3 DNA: TGCGCCAGCAGCTTCAGCGGGAACACTGAAGCTTTCTTT.